This TCR beta chain came from a study of T-cell reconstitution after alpha-beta-depleted transplantation in children. Study results and limitations: Diversity and T-cell counts at one year after transplant derived mostly from new T cells. Some patients' high day-60 TCRbeta diversity was traced to surviving recipient T cells and thymic progenitors. Several hundred graft clones that had expanded were reportedly the source of alpha-beta T cells about two months after transplant.

Library preparation (for TCRbeta) was performed with unique molecular identifiers. TCRdb re-analysed the PCR reads in MiXCR, keeping a single row per CDR3 protein. The sample gives 800,000 to 1,000,000 distinct CDR3 sequences, roughly 29% of which show up once; about 28% is in the top ten. Germline V gene data show CDR1 as SGHTA and CDR2 as FQGNSA. Unmatched junction bases numbered 4, after V lost 4 bases and J lost 5 bases. The CDR3 is 14 amino acids. Details on this clonotype: Its specificity is not known.

V is TRBV7-2 and J is TRBJ2-1; 8 bases align to TRBD1. Sequenced here: PBMCs, mostly from graft donor cells, sampled 360 days after TCRalphabeta/CD19-depleted stem cell transplant. This clonotype originated in a boy in the first two years of life who had a stem cell transplant for SCID, so the T cells may come from the graft donor. This chain's CDR3 is CASSWTGFDNEQFF. DNA of the CDR3: TGTGCCAGCAGCTGGACAGGGTTCGACAATGAGCAGTTCTTC.